The 20 T cell receptor beta chains below were found in one sample sequenced in a study of shared T cell receptors in the human thymus. Only in-frame clones appear in the TCRdb table, and some are missing; sequencing was by immunoSEQ multiplex PCR. Among roughly 500,000 clones listed, about 80% were seen once. This sample also appeared in a second study, on human thymus T cells.

Sequencing input: thymocytes. Every receptor here comes from a boy under two years old with a congenital heart defect.

This rearrangement joins TRBV27 to TRBJ1-1; D is ambiguous. Germline CDR1 MNHEY, CDR2 SMNVEV (reference sequence). V lost 2 bases and J 1 base, leaving 8 bases between the germline ends. CDR3 size: 14 residues. The CDR3 nucleotides are TGTGCCAGCAGTTTAGCCAGTTCGAACACTGAAGCTTTCTTT. It yields the protein CASSLASSNTEAFF.

The rearrangement uses TRBV10-2 and TRBJ2-3, with TRBD2 identical over 8 bases. The length of the CDR3 is 16 residues. From germline, CDR1 is WSHSY and CDR2 SAAADI. Trimming at V came to 3 bases and at J to 4 bases, leaving 9 bases not matched to a gene. Here the CDR3 reads CASSEGGLGLPDTQYF. CDR3 coding DNA: TGCGCCAGCAGTGAAGGGGGACTAGGCTTACCAGATACGCAGTATTTT.

V usage is TRBV28 and J usage is TRBJ2-1, with D possibly matching TRBD2 (6 bases). This CDR3 region has 13 residues. The V gene's germline CDR1 is MDHEN and CDR2 SYDVKM. Trimming removed 6 bases from V and 5 bases from J, with 11 bases in between. In DNA, the CDR3 is TGTGCCAGCAGGCTTAGCGGCAACAATGAGCAGTTCTTC. Translating gives CASRLSGNNEQFF.

V is TRBV25-1 and J is TRBJ2-3; 9 nucleotides line up with TRBD1. Trimming cost V 4 bases and J 3 bases; bases outside gene matches: 8. The CDR3 spans 16 residues. Germline lookup yields CDR1 MGHDK and CDR2 SYGVNS. CDR3 sequence (DNA): TGTGCCAGCAGTGGAAACACAGGGGGCTGGACAGATACGCAGTATTTT. Its translation: CASSGNTGGWTDTQYF. Full variable domain (outside the CDR3, taken from reference TRBV25-1 and TRBJ2-3): EADIYQTPRYLVIGTGKKITLECSQTMGHDKMYWYQQDPGMELHLIHYSYGVNSTEKGDLSSESTVSRIRTEHFPLTLESARPSHTSQYLCASSGNTGGWTDTQYFGPGTRLTVL.

This clone showed up just a few times. This chain uses TRBV9 with TRBJ1-2; TRBD1 matches at 8 bases. Germline V gives CDR1 SGDLS, CDR2 YYNGEE. This CDR3 has 15 residues. V lost 3 bases, J lost 6 bases, and 10 bases stayed unmatched. As DNA, the CDR3 is TGTGCCAGCAGCGCCGCAGGGGGCGCGGGAAATGGCTACACCTTC. Its protein is CASSAAGGAGNGYTF.

This chain uses TRBV9 with TRBJ2-1; 12 bases are a match to TRBD2. Germline-derived CDR1 and CDR2 are SGDLS and YYNGEE. The CDR3 is made up of 17 amino acids. V lost 4 bases and J lost 8; bases outside the gene matches: 13. The CDR3 region is CASSFWPTSGSRDEQFF. The CDR3 nucleotides are TGTGCCAGCAGCTTTTGGCCGACTAGCGGGAGCAGGGATGAGCAGTTCTTC.

This clone appeared a single time. The chain combines TRBV28 with TRBJ2-5, with TRBD1 matching over 9 bases. The J call may be incorrect, as the DNA end agrees better with TRBJ2-7. From germline, CDR1 is MDHEN and CDR2 SYDVKM. The CDR3 extends over 16 amino acids. CDR3: CASSFTWDRESHEQYF. The CDR3 DNA reads TGTGCCAGCAGTTTTACGTGGGACAGGGAGTCCCACGAGCAGTACTTC.

The chain is built from TRBV6-1 and TRBJ2-7, with 8 bases fitting TRBD2. The CDR3 runs to 14 residues. Germline V gene lookup returns CDR1 MNHNS and CDR2 SASEGT. After removal of 6 bases from V and 2 bases from J, the junction contained 6 bases not matched to a gene. The CDR3 DNA is TGTGCCAGCAGGGGACTAGGGGTAACCTACGAGCAGTACTTC. Its translation: CASRGLGVTYEQYF.

This chain joins TRBV14 and TRBJ2-1; 10 bases match TRBD2. Germline CDR1 reads SGHDN; CDR2 reads FVKESK. The trim removed 6 bases at V and 2 bases at J, leaving 4 bases unmatched. This CDR3 has 15 amino acids. CDR3 region: CASSPTSGTYNEQFF. Written as DNA, the CDR3 is TGTGCCAGCAGTCCCACTAGCGGGACCTACAATGAGCAGTTCTTC.

This clone was counted a single time. V usage is TRBV29-1 and J usage is TRBJ2-7, with TRBD2 identical over 10 bases. Germline V lookup: CDR1 SQVTM, CDR2 ANQGSEA. This CDR3 comprises 21 residues. After removal of 4 bases from V and 0 bases from J, the junction contained 24 bases not matched to a gene. The CDR3 sequence: CSVARGWSWKAASGSSYEQYF. CDR3 DNA sequence: TGCAGCGTTGCCCGAGGGTGGAGTTGGAAAGCCGCTAGCGGGAGCTCCTACGAGCAGTACTTC.

Only a few counts were recorded for this clone. The chain is built from TRBV7-6 and TRBJ2-1, with D maybe TRBD2 (6 bases). The CDR3 extends over 15 amino acids. CDR1 and CDR2 from the germline V gene are SGHVS and FNYEAQ. Trimming stripped 2 bases from V and 5 bases from J, with 13 bases between. CDR3 residues: CASSLYAGRNNEQFF. CDR3 DNA: TGTGCCAGCAGCTTATACGCGGGGAGGAACAATGAGCAGTTCTTC.

V gene TRBV30 combines with J gene TRBJ1-2; no reliable D call. Trimming stripped 3 bases from V and 5 bases from J, with 25 bases between. Germline V CDR1 and CDR2: GTSNPN, SVGIG (reference sequence). The CDR3 extends over 17 amino acids. CDR3 in amino acids: CAWSPGGHTFKPYGYTF. CDR3 nucleotides: TGTGCCTGGAGCCCGGGTGGCCACACCTTTAAGCCGTATGGCTACACCTTC.

The table lists this clone with a count of one. V usage is TRBV30 and J usage is TRBJ1-1, with D uncertain. The V end was cut by 6 bases, the J end by 0 bases, with 11 bases between. The germline CDR1 and CDR2 sequences are GTSNPN and SVGIG (reference sequence). This CDR3 has 13 amino acids. CDR3 DNA sequence: TGTGCCTGTACGCTTGGCATGAACACTGAAGCTTTCTTT. This encodes CACTLGMNTEAFF.

The chain has TRBV28 and TRBJ2-2; D might be TRBD1 (6 bases). Trimming cost V 6 bases and J 6 bases, with 11 bases left between them. This CDR3 contains 13 residues. Germline V lookup: CDR1 MDHEN, CDR2 SYDVKM. CDR3 nucleotide sequence: TGTGCCAGCAGACCCCAGGGGTCCGGGGAGCTGTTTTTT. Encoded protein: CASRPQGSGELFF.

This rearrangement joins TRBV27 to TRBJ2-7; possibly TRBD1 for D (7 bases). The CDR3 contains 14 residues. The V end lost 5 bases, the J end lost 2 bases, and 13 bases lay between the germline ends. Germline V gene data show CDR1 as MNHEY and CDR2 as SMNVEV (reference sequence). The CDR3 sequence: CASSAGQTPYEQYF. The CDR3 bases are TGTGCCAGCAGTGCGGGACAGACCCCCTACGAGCAGTACTTC.

This clone was seen a single time. This chain uses TRBV18 with TRBJ1-1, with D maybe TRBD1 (6 bases). CDR3 length: 16 amino acids. Trimming took 0 bases from V and 2 from J, leaving 13 bases between them. Germline lookup yields CDR1 KGHSH and CDR2 LQKENI. In nucleotides, the CDR3 is TGTGCCAGCTCACCACCGGGTGAAGGGGGTAACACTGAAGCTTTCTTT. It is translated as CASSPPGEGGNTEAFF.

This clone was seen a single time. The rearrangement joins TRBV28 to TRBJ2-7; 10 bases fit TRBD2. This CDR3 has 16 residues. Germline V CDR1 and CDR2: MDHEN, SYDVKM. V trimming: 5 bases; J trimming: 0 bases; junction bases outside the gene matches: 7. The CDR3 here is CASSEHLAGVSYEQYF. In DNA, the CDR3 is TGTGCCAGCAGTGAGCATCTAGCGGGGGTCTCCTACGAGCAGTACTTC.

The chain uses TRBV19 and TRBJ2-1; 10 bases fit TRBD2. The CDR3 covers 17 residues. With V trimmed by 0 bases and J by 4 bases, 6 bases remained unmatched. The V gene's germline CDR1 is LNHDA and CDR2 SQIVND (reference sequence). Written as DNA, the CDR3 is TGTGCCAGTAGTATAGATCTAGGGACTAGCGTTTACAATGAGCAGTTCTTC. It codes for CASSIDLGTSVYNEQFF.

The genes are TRBV12-5 and TRBJ2-7, with 15 bases aligning to TRBD2. The CDR3 consists of 18 residues. The V segment lost 6 bases and the J segment 4 bases; nucleotides outside the gene matches: 13. The V gene's germline CDR1 is LGHNT and CDR2 FRNRAP. The CDR3 is CASGTGTSGRNGTYEQYF. In DNA, the CDR3 is TGTGCTAGTGGCACTGGGACTAGCGGGAGGAATGGGACATACGAGCAGTACTTC.

This chain connects TRBV7-6 to TRBJ1-2, with TRBD1 matching 7 bases. Germline trimming cut 1 base from V and 1 base from J; bases unmatched to any gene: 21. Per germline, CDR1 SGHVS and CDR2 FNYEAQ. The length of the CDR3 is 21 residues. The CDR3 loop is CASSLVHASAGTEVFNYGYTF. As DNA, the CDR3 is TGTGCCAGCAGCTTAGTTCACGCCTCTGCGGGGACAGAGGTTTTTAACTATGGCTACACCTTC.